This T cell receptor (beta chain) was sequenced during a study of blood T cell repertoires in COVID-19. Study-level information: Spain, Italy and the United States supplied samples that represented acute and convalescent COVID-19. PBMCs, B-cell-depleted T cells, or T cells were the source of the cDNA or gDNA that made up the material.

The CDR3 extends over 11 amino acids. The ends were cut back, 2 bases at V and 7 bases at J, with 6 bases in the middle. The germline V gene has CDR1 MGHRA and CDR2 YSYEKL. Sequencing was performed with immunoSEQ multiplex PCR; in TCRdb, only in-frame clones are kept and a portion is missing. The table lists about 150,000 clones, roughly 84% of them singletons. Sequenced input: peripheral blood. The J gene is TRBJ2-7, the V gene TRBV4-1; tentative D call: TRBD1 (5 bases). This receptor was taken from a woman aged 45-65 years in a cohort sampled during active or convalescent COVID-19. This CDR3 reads CASSQRTEQYF. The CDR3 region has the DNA TGCGCCAGCAGCCAAAGGACAGAGCAGTACTTC.